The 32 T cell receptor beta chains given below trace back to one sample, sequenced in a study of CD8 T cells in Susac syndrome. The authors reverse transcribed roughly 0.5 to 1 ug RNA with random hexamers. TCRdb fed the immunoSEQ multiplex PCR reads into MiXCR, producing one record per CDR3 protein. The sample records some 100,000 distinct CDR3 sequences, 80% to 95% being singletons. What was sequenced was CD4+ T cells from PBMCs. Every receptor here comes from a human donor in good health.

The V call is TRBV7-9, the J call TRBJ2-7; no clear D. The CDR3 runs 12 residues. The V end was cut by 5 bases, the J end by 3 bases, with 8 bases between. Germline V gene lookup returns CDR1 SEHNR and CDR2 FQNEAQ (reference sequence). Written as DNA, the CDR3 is TGTGCCAGCAGCACGGTGGACTACGAGCAGTACTTC. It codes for CASSTVDYEQYF. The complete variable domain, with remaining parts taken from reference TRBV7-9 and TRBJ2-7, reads DTGVSQNPRHKITKRGQNVTFRCDPISEHNRLYWYRQTLGQGPEFLTYFQNEAQLEKSRLLSDRFSAERPKGSFSTLEIQRTEQGDSAMYLCASSTVDYEQYFGPGTRLTVT.

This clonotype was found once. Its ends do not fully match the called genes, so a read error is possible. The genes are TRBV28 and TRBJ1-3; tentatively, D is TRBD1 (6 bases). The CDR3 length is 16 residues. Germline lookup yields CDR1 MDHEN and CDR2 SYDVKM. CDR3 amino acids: CASRLSTGKGGNTIYF. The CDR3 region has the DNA TGTGCCAGCAGGTTATCGACAGGCAAGGGTGGAAACACCATATATTTT.

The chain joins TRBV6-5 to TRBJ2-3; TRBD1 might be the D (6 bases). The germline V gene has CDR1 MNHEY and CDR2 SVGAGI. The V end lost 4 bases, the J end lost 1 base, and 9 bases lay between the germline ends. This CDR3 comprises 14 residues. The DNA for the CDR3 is TGTGCCAGCAGTTTTGCAGGGGGCACAGATACGCAGTATTTT. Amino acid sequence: CASSFAGGTDTQYF.

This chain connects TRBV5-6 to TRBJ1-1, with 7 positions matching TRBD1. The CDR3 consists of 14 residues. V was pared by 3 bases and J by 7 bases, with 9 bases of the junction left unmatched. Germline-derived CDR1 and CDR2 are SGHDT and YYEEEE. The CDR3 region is CASSWGGTAFEAFF. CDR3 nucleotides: TGTGCCAGCAGCTGGGGGGGGACAGCCTTTGAAGCTTTCTTT.

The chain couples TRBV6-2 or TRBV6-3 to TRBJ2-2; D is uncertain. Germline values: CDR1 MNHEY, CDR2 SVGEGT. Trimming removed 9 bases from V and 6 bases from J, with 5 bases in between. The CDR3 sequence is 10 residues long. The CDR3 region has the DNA TGTGCCAGGTCATCCGGGGAGCTGTTTTTT. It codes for CARSSGELFF.

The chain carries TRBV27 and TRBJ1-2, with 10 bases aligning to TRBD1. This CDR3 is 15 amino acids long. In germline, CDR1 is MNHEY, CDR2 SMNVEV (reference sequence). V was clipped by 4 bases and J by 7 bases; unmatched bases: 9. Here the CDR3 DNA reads TGTGCCAGCAGTTCCCCGGGACAGGGGTTCTCTGGCTACACCTTC. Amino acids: CASSSPGQGFSGYTF.

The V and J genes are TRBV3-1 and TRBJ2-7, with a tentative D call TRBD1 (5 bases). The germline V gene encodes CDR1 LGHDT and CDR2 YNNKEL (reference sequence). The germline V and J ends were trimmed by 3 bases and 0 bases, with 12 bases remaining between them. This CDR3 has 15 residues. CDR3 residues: CASSHTDIPSYEQYF. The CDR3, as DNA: TGTGCCAGCAGCCACACGGACATCCCCTCCTACGAGCAGTACTTC.

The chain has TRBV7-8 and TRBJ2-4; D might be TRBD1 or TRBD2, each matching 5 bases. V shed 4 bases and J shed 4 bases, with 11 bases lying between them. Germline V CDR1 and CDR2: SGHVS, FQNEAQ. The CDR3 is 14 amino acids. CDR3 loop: CASSSSGPKNIQYF. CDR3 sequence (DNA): TGTGCCAGCAGCTCGTCGGGACCTAAAAACATTCAGTACTTC.

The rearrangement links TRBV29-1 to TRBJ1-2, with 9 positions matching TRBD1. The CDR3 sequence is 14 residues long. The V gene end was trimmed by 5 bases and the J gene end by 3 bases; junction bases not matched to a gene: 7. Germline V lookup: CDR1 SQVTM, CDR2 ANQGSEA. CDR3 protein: CSVTGGSRDYGYTF. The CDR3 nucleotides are TGCAGCGTTACAGGGGGCAGCAGGGACTATGGCTACACCTTC.

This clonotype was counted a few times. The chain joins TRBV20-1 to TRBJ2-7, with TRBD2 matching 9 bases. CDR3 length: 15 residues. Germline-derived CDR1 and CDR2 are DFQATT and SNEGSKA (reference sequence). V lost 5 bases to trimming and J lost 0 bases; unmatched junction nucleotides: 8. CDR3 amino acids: CSALLAGRGSYEQYF. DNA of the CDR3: TGCAGTGCTCTTCTAGCGGGACGGGGCTCCTACGAGCAGTACTTC.

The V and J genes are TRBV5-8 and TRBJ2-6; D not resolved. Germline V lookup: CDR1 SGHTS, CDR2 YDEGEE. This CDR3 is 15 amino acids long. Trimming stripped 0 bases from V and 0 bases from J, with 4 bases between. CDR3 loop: CASSLGYSGANVLTF. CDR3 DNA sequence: TGTGCCAGCAGCTTGGGGTACTCTGGGGCCAACGTCCTGACTTTC.

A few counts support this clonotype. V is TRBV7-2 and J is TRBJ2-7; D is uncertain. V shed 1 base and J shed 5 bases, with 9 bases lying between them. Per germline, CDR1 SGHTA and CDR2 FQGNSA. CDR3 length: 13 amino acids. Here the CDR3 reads CASSLDVSDEQYF. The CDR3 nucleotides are TGTGCCAGCAGCTTAGATGTGTCCGACGAGCAGTACTTC.

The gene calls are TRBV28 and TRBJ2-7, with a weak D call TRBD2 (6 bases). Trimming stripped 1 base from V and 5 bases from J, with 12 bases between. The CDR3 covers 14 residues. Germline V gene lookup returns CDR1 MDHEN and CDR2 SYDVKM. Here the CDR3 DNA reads TGTGCCAGCAGTTTATCTCCGGGGGAGGACGAGCAGTACTTC. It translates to CASSLSPGEDEQYF.

The CDR3 bases are TGCGCCAGCAGCTGGGACTCCAGGGGCGAGCAGTTCTTC. Protein: CASSWDSRGEQFF. This chain links TRBV5-1 with TRBJ2-1, with D perhaps TRBD1 or TRBD2 (6 bases each). Germline V gene lookup returns CDR1 SGHRS and CDR2 YFSETQ. The ends were cut back, 3 bases at V and 10 bases at J, with 14 bases in the middle. This CDR3 comprises 13 residues.

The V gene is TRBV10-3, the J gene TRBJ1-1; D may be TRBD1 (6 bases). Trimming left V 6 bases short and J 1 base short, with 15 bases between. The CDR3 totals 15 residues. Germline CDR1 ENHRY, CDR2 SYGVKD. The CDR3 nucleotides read TGTGCCATCAGCCGGGCGGACAGCCCGAACACTGAAGCTTTCTTT. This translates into CAISRADSPNTEAFF.

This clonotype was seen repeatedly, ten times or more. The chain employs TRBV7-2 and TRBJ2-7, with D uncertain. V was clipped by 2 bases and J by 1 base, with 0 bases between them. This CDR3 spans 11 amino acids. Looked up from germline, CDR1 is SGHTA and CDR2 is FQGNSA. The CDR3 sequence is CASSLSYEQYF. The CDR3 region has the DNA TGTGCCAGCAGCTTATCCTACGAGCAGTACTTC.

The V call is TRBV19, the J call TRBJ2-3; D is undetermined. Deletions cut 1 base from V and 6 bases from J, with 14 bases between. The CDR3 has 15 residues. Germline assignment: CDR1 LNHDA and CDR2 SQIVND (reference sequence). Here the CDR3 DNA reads TGTGCCAGTAGTATAGGGGAACCGCCAGTTGATACGCAGTATTTT. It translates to CASSIGEPPVDTQYF.

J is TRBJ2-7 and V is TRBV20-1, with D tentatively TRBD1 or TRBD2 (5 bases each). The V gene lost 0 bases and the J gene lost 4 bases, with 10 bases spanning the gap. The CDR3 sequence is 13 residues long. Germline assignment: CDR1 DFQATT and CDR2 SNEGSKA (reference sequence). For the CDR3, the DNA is TGCAGTGCTAGAGATCCCGGGGCTTACGAGCAGTACTTC. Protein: CSARDPGAYEQYF.

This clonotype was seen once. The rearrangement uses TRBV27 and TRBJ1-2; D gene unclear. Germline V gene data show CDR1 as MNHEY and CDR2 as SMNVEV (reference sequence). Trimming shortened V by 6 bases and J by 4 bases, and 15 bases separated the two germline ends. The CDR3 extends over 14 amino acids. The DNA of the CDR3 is TGTGCCAGCAGCCCCGGCGGACCCAGCTATGGCTACACCTTC. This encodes CASSPGGPSYGYTF.

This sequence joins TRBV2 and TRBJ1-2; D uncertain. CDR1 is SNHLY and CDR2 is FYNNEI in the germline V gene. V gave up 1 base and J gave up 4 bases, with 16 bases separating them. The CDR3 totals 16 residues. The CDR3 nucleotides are TGTGCCAGCAGTGAAGTCGTGGGCATTCCCCCCTATGGCTACACCTTC. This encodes CASSEVVGIPPYGYTF.

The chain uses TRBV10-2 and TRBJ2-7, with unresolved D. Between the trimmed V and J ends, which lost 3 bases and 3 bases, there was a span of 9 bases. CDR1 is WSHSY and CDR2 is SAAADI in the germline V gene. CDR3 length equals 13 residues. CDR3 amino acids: CASSEVTGYEQYF. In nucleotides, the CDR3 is TGCGCCAGCAGTGAAGTCACTGGCTACGAGCAGTACTTC.

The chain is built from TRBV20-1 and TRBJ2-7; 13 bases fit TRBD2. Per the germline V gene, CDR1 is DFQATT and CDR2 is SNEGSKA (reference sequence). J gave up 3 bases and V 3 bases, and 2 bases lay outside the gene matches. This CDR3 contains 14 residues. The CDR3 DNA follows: TGCAGTGCTAGGTGGACTAGCGGGAGCTACGAGCAGTACTTC. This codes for CSARWTSGSYEQYF.

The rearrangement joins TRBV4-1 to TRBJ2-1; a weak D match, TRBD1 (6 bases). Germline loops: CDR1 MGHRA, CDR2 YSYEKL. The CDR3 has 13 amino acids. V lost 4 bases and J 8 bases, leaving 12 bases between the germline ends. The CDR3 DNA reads TGCGCCAGCAGCCCACCACAGGGCGATGAGCAGTTCTTC. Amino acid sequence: CASSPPQGDEQFF.

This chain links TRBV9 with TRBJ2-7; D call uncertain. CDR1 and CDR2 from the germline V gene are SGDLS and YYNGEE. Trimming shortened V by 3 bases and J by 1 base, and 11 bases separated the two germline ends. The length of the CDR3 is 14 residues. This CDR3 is CASSGSAFSYEQYF. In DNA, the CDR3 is TGTGCCAGCAGCGGGAGCGCCTTTTCCTACGAGCAGTACTTC. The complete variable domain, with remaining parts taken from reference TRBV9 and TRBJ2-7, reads DSGVTQTPKHLITATGQRVTLRCSPRSGDLSVYWYQQSLDQGLQFLIQYYNGEERAKGNILERFSAQQFPDLHSELNLSSLELGDSALYFCASSGSAFSYEQYFGPGTRLTVT.

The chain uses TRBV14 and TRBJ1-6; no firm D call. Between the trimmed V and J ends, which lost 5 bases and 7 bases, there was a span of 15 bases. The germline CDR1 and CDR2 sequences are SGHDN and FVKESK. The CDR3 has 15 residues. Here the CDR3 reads CASSSSRVGNSPLHF. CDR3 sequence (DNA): TGTGCCAGCAGCTCAAGCAGAGTAGGCAATTCACCCCTCCACTTT.

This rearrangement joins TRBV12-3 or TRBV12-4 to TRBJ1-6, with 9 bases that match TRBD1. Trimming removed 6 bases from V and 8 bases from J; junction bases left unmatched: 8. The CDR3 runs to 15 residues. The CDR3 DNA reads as TGTGCCAGCAGACCACAGGGGGCGAATGATTCACCCCTCCACTTT. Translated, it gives CASRPQGANDSPLHF.

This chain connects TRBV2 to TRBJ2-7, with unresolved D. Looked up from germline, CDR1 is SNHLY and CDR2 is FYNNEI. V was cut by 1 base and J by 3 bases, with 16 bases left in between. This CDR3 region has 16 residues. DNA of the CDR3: TGTGCCAGCAGTGAAGTTTCCAGCCCCAAAGTCTACGAGCAGTACTTC. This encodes CASSEVSSPKVYEQYF.

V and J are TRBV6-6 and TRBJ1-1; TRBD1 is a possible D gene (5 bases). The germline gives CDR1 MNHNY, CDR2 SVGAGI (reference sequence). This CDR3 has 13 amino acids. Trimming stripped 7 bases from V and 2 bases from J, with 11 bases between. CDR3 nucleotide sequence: TGTGCCAGCATTGCAGGGACTAACACTGAAGCTTTCTTT. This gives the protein CASIAGTNTEAFF.

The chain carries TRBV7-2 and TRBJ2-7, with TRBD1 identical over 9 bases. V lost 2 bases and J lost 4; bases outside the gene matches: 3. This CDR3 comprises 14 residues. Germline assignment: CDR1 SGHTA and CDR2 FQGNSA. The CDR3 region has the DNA TGTGCCAGCAGCTTACCGGGACAGGGATACGAGCAGTACTTC. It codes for CASSLPGQGYEQYF.

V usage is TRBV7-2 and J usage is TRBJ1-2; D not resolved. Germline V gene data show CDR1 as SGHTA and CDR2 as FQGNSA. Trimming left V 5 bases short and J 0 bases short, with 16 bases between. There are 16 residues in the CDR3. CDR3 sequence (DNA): TGTGCCAGCAGCACAGACTCCTCCATAGCTAACTATGGCTACACCTTC. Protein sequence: CASSTDSSIANYGYTF.

The CDR3 DNA reads as TGTGCCAGCAGCCCTCGCCCAACTAGCGGGATAGAGACCCAGTACTTC. This gives the protein CASSPRPTSGIETQYF. The chain carries TRBV7-2 and TRBJ2-5, with 10 positions matching TRBD2. Trimming took 5 bases from V and 4 from J; bases not matched to a gene: 10. The CDR3 loop spans 16 amino acids. The germline V gene encodes CDR1 SGHTA and CDR2 FQGNSA.

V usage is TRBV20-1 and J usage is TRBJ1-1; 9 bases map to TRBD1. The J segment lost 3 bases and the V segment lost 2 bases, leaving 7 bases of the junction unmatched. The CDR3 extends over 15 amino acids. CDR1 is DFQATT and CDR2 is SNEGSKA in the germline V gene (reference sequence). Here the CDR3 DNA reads TGCAGTGCTAGACCGCCTACAGGGGGCCACACTGAAGCTTTCTTT. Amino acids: CSARPPTGGHTEAFF.